The 21 T cell receptor beta chains in this list originate from one sample, sequenced in a study of cytomegalovirus exposure and HLA in healthy donors. This PCR relied on a set of 60 Vbeta primers and 13 Jbeta primers. Libraries were prepared by immunoSEQ multiplex PCR; TCRdb keeps only in-frame clonotypes and omits some of them. The data show around 90,000 clones, 55% to 65% seen once. The sample comprised PBMCs. These receptors were obtained from a human donor in good health.

CDR3 loop: CASSFPGGPYGETQYF. The CDR3 nucleotides read TGTGCCAGCAGCTTCCCCGGGGGGCCGTATGGAGAGACCCAGTACTTC. The chain uses TRBV5-4 and TRBJ2-5, with a possible D match to TRBD2 (7 bases). The CDR3 has 16 amino acids. CDR1 and CDR2 from the germline V gene are SGHNT and YYREEE (reference sequence). V shed 2 bases and J shed 4 bases, with 18 bases lying between them. Variable domain in full (rest from reference TRBV5-4 and TRBJ2-5): ETGVTQSPTHLIKTRGQQVTLRCSSQSGHNTVSWYQQALGQGPQFIFQYYREEENGRGNFPPRFSGLQFPNYSSELNVNALELDDSALYLCASSFPGGPYGETQYFGPGTRLLVL.

J is TRBJ2-7 and V is TRBV7-3; TRBD2 matches 9 bases. Germline V gives CDR1 SGHTA, CDR2 FQGTGA. J gave up 6 bases and V 0 bases, and 6 bases lay outside the gene matches. The CDR3 is made up of 15 amino acids. CDR3 residues: CASSLTGGGASEQYF. The CDR3 DNA is TGTGCCAGCAGCTTAACGGGCGGGGGGGCCAGCGAGCAGTACTTC. Full variable domain (remainder filled in from reference TRBV7-3 and TRBJ2-7): GAGVSQTPSNKVTEKGKYVELRCDPISGHTALYWYRQSLGQGPEFLIYFQGTGAADDSGLPNDRFFAVRPEGSVSTLKIQRTERGDSAVYLCASSLTGGGASEQYFGPGTRLTVT.

This chain uses TRBV6-6 with TRBJ2-1; 8 nucleotides line up with TRBD2. The J segment lost 7 bases and the V segment lost 0 bases, leaving 5 bases of the junction unmatched. The V gene's germline CDR1 is MNHNY and CDR2 SVGAGI (reference sequence). This CDR3 is 15 amino acids long. CDR3 sequence: CASSYSGRLANEQFF. CDR3 DNA sequence: TGTGCCAGCAGTTACTCGGGCCGACTAGCGAATGAGCAGTTCTTC.

The rearrangement joins TRBV19 to TRBJ2-7; TRBD1 matches 10 bases. This CDR3 is built from 15 residues. Per germline, CDR1 LNHDA and CDR2 SQIVND (reference sequence). Trimming removed 6 bases from V and 1 base from J; junction bases left unmatched: 6. CDR3 in amino acids: CASRNPGQGSYEQYF. CDR3 sequence (DNA): TGTGCCAGTAGAAATCCGGGACAGGGGTCCTACGAGCAGTACTTC.

This clone occurred a few times. This rearrangement joins TRBV6-5 to TRBJ1-2; 8 bases align to TRBD1. Germline V gene data show CDR1 as MNHEY and CDR2 as SVGAGI. The CDR3 is 13 residues long. With V trimmed by 8 bases and J by 8 bases, 10 bases remained unmatched. CDR3 sequence reads: CASAIYDRGGYTF. CDR3 sequence (DNA): TGTGCCAGCGCTATTTACGACAGGGGAGGCTACACCTTC.

The rearrangement joins TRBV19 to TRBJ1-3; possibly TRBD1 for D (5 bases). Per germline, CDR1 LNHDA and CDR2 SQIVND (reference sequence). The V gene lost 2 bases and the J gene lost 9 bases, with 17 bases spanning the gap. This CDR3 has 15 residues. The CDR3 sequence: CASSIQGSPMGTIYF. In DNA form, the CDR3 reads TGTGCCAGTAGTATACAGGGCAGCCCGATGGGCACCATATATTTT.

This clone came up a few times. The CDR3 DNA reads as TGCGCCAGCAGCCAGGATAGGTATGGCTACACCTTC. This translates into CASSQDRYGYTF. V and J are TRBV5-1 and TRBJ1-2; D unclear. Trimming took off 4 bases at V and 5 bases at J, with 9 bases between the two ends. Germline V CDR1 and CDR2: SGHRS, YFSETQ. The CDR3 is 12 residues long.

The chain has TRBV2 and TRBJ2-2; tentatively, D is TRBD2 (5 bases). The CDR3 is made up of 15 amino acids. Trimming pared 2 bases from V and 0 bases from J, leaving 7 bases between. Germline values: CDR1 SNHLY, CDR2 FYNNEI. This CDR3 reads CASSEWGANTGELFF. The CDR3 region has the DNA TGTGCCAGCAGTGAATGGGGAGCGAACACCGGGGAGCTGTTTTTT.

Comments on this clone: The same CDR3 arises from other DNA sequences in this sample as well. This chain links TRBV18 with TRBJ1-2; 7 bases fit TRBD1. There are 15 residues in the CDR3. Germline V lookup: CDR1 KGHSH, CDR2 LQKENI. Losses at the gene ends were 4 bases for V and 6 bases for J; bases not matched to a gene: 11. DNA of the CDR3: TGTGCCAGCTCACAAACGGGACAGTGGGGCAATGGCTACACCTTC. This translates into CASSQTGQWGNGYTF.

V and J are TRBV7-6 and TRBJ2-7, with 9 bases identical to TRBD1. The length of the CDR3 is 15 residues. J gave up 4 bases and V 5 bases, and 9 bases lay outside the gene matches. From germline, CDR1 is SGHVS and CDR2 FNYEAQ. The CDR3: CASSARRDRVYEQYF. The CDR3 region has the DNA TGTGCCAGCAGCGCGCGCCGGGACAGGGTATACGAGCAGTACTTC.

The CDR3 bases are TGTGCCAGCAGCTTAGCGCATCTTAGCGGGGGCCCCCTTAGCTCCTACAATGAGCAGTTCTTC. Translated, it gives CASSLAHLSGGPLSSYNEQFF. The chain links TRBV7-8 to TRBJ2-1; 9 bases align to TRBD2. Germline lookup yields CDR1 SGHVS and CDR2 FQNEAQ. The CDR3 length is 21 residues. V dropped 0 bases and J dropped 0; count of bases not matched to a gene: 15. Full variable domain (missing parts from reference TRBV7-8 and TRBJ2-1): GAGVSQSPRYKVAKRGQDVALRCDPISGHVSLFWYQQALGQGPEFLTYFQNEAQLDKSGLPSDRFFAERPEGSVSTLKIQRTQQEDSAVYLCASSLAHLSGGPLSSYNEQFFGPGTRLTVL.

J is TRBJ1-2 and V is TRBV19; the D gene is possibly TRBD1 (5 bases). CDR1 and CDR2 (germline): LNHDA, SQIVND (reference sequence). The CDR3 is 14 residues long. The V and J ends lost 3 bases and 9 bases respectively, with 17 bases between them. The CDR3 loop is CASSIRATAHSYTF. The CDR3 DNA follows: TGTGCCAGTAGTATCCGGGCGACAGCTCATAGCTACACCTTC.

Remarks on this clone: The junction does not match germline at one end; this may be a read error. Other DNA sequences from this sample encode an identical CDR3 as well. This rearrangement joins TRBV10-1 to TRBJ2-7; the match to TRBD1 covers 8 bases. The CDR3 totals 14 residues. The V gene's germline CDR1 is WNHNN and CDR2 SYGVQD (reference sequence). CDR3 amino acids: CASSPVGQGYEQYF. CDR3 nucleotide sequence: TGCGCCAGCAGTCCTGTAGGACAGGGCTACGAGCAATACTTC.

The V call is TRBV2, the J call TRBJ1-1, with D uncertain. Trimming shortened V by 4 bases and J by 1 base, and 10 bases separated the two germline ends. The CDR3 is 14 amino acids. Germline V gene data show CDR1 as SNHLY and CDR2 as FYNNEI. This CDR3 reads CASSAVRGNTEAFF. In DNA form, the CDR3 reads TGTGCCAGCAGTGCTGTACGGGGGAACACTGAAGCTTTCTTT.

CDR3 residues: CASSRSSGEETQYF. The CDR3 nucleotides read TGTGCCAGCAGCCGTTCTAGCGGGGAAGAGACCCAGTACTTC. The chain is built from TRBV7-2 and TRBJ2-5; TRBD2 aligns across 9 bases. CDR1 SGHTA and CDR2 FQGNSA come from the germline V gene. This CDR3 comprises 14 residues. Unmatched junction bases numbered 4, after V lost 5 bases and J lost 3 bases.

The rearrangement links TRBV6-5 to TRBJ1-6; 8 bases match TRBD1. This CDR3 has 15 amino acids. The germline V gene has CDR1 MNHEY and CDR2 SVGAGI. The V segment lost 6 bases and the J segment 5 bases; nucleotides outside the gene matches: 6. CDR3 loop: CASRQVGQDNSPLHF. As DNA, the CDR3 is TGTGCCAGCAGGCAGGTGGGACAGGATAATTCACCCCTCCACTTT.

This clone was seen a handful of times. CDR3 residues: CASRTTGTAYNEQFF. The CDR3 DNA sequence: TGCGCCAGCAGAACGACCGGGACAGCCTACAATGAGCAGTTCTTC. The rearrangement links TRBV5-1 to TRBJ2-1, with TRBD1 matching 7 bases. V lost 5 bases, J lost 2 bases, and 7 bases stayed unmatched. The germline V gene has CDR1 SGHRS and CDR2 YFSETQ. The length of the CDR3 is 15 residues. The full variable domain, rest sourced from reference TRBV5-1 and TRBJ2-1, is KAGVTQTPRYLIKTRGQQVTLSCSPISGHRSVSWYQQTPGQGLQFLFEYFSETQRNKGNFPGRFSGRQFSNSRSEMNVSTLELGDSALYLCASRTTGTAYNEQFFGPGTRLTVL.

This clone has a single count. The chain joins TRBV25-1 to TRBJ1-4; D gene uncertain. V was clipped by 1 base and J by 8 bases, with 14 bases between them. This CDR3 region has 15 residues. Germline CDR1 is MGHDK and CDR2 is SYGVNS. In DNA form, the CDR3 reads TGTGCCAGCAGTGAATCGCGGGCAGTCCGGGAAAAACTGTTTTTT. It translates to CASSESRAVREKLFF.

Of note for this clone: A junction end diverges from the germline sequence, so it may reflect a read error. The rearrangement joins TRBV7-9 to TRBJ1-4; unclear D gene. The CDR3 is made up of 12 amino acids. Per the germline V gene, CDR1 is SEHNR and CDR2 is FQNEAQ (reference sequence). CDR3 region: CASSQTYEKLFF. In DNA form, the CDR3 reads TGTGCCAGCAGCCAAACTTATGAAAAACTGTTTTTT.

The V and J genes are TRBV27 and TRBJ2-2; D remains ambiguous. Trimming shortened V by 0 bases and J by 5 bases, and 10 bases separated the two germline ends. The CDR3 is made up of 15 amino acids. Germline-derived CDR1 and CDR2 are MNHEY and SMNVEV (reference sequence). The CDR3 here is CASSLSLPRTGELFF. The CDR3 DNA sequence: TGTGCCAGCAGTTTATCTCTTCCGCGAACCGGGGAGCTGTTTTTT.

Concerning this clone itself: The same CDR3 also results from other DNA sequences found in this sample. The genes are TRBV4-3 and TRBJ2-7, with 8 bases lining up with TRBD1. The CDR3 loop spans 20 amino acids. Trimming cost V 0 bases and J 3 bases; bases outside gene matches: 19. The germline V gene encodes CDR1 LGHNA and CDR2 YSLEER. CDR3 residues: CASSQEYGQGAELMVYEQYF. The CDR3 DNA sequence: TGCGCCAGCAGCCAAGAGTACGGTCAGGGGGCTGAATTAATGGTCTACGAGCAGTACTTC.